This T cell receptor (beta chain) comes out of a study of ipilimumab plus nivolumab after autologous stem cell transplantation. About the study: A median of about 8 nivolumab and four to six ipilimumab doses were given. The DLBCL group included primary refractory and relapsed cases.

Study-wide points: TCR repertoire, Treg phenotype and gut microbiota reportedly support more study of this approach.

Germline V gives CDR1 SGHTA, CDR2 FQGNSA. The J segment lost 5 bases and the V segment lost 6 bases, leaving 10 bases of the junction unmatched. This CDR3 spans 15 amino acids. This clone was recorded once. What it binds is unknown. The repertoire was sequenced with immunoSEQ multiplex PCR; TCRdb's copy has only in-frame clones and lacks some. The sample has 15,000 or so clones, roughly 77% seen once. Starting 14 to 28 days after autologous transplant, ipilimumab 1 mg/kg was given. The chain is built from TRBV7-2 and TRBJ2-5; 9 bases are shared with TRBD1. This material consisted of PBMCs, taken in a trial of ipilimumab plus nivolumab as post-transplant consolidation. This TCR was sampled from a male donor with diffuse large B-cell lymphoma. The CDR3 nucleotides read TGTGCCAGCAGGGGGACAGGGACCAAGAGGGAGACCCAGTACTTC. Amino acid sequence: CASRGTGTKRETQYF.